This entry describes one TCR beta chain. Its antigen is not known. The record originates from a study of monozygotic twins with inflammatory bowel disease. Findings of the study overall: Especially with disease activity, IBD patients shared fewer clonotypes with others than healthy twins did. Discordant twins showed the same repertoire similarity as concordant twins, possibly from limited power. Backing was not found for a single strong signal or clonotype associated with IBD.

This CDR3 comprises 15 residues. Germline V gives CDR1 DFQATT, CDR2 SNEGSKA (reference sequence). The UMIs contained a 6-nucleotide sample barcode. They were added by template switching during cDNA synthesis. TCRdb reanalyzed the 5' RACE reads and collapses them to one entry per CDR3 protein, without DNA. This repertoire includes about 160,000 distinct CDR3 sequences. This TCR was recovered from a human donor with ulcerative colitis or Crohn's disease, or a healthy co-twin of an affected twin (not recorded which). This chain links TRBV20-1 with TRBJ1-5; TCRdb's D call, TRBD1, is unchecked because there is no DNA. The source material was blood. CDR3 loop: CSARDPPGQEQPQHF.